The 29 T cell receptor beta chains given below trace back to one sample, sequenced in a study of cytomegalovirus exposure and HLA in healthy donors. This PCR relied on a set of 60 Vbeta primers and 13 Jbeta primers. Clones were sequenced by immunoSEQ multiplex PCR, and TCRdb holds only the in-frame ones, with some missing. The sample carries 180,000 or so clones, less than 80% recorded once. The specimen was PBMCs. These receptors all come from a man aged 40-50 years in good health and CMV-seronegative.

The chain has TRBV11-3 and TRBJ2-5, with 8 bases that match TRBD2. The germline CDR1 and CDR2 sequences are SGHNT and YENEEA. V was clipped by 4 bases and J by 2 bases; unmatched bases: 6. The CDR3 sequence is 15 residues long. The chain's CDR3 is CASSSRTSPQETQYF. DNA for the CDR3: TGTGCCAGCAGCTCCCGGACTAGCCCTCAAGAGACCCAGTACTTC.

CDR3 nucleotide sequence: TGTGCCAGCAGTGATCTAGCGGGGGTTGAGCAGTTCTTC. It codes for CASSDLAGVEQFF. This rearrangement joins TRBV2 to TRBJ2-1; TRBD2 matches 10 bases. Losses at the gene ends were 3 bases for V and 9 bases for J; bases not matched to a gene: 2. The V gene's germline CDR1 is SNHLY and CDR2 FYNNEI. This CDR3 is 13 amino acids long.

The V gene is TRBV9, the J gene TRBJ2-1, with a possible D match to TRBD1 (5 bases). Trimming left V 2 bases short and J 6 bases short, with 12 bases between. Germline assignment: CDR1 SGDLS and CDR2 YYNGEE. The CDR3 is 14 amino acids. The CDR3 nucleotides are TGTGCCAGCAGCGTTATAGGGGTGAGCAATGAGCAGTTCTTC. It yields the protein CASSVIGVSNEQFF.

The chain links TRBV18 to TRBJ2-2, with 8 bases matching TRBD2. The ends lost 1 base at V and 0 bases at J; junction bases unmatched: 7. This CDR3 spans 18 amino acids. Germline CDR1 and CDR2: KGHSH and LQKENI. This CDR3 reads CASSPQFFSGANTGELFF. As DNA, the CDR3 is TGTGCCAGCTCACCACAGTTCTTTAGCGGGGCGAACACCGGGGAGCTGTTTTTT.

This clone was seen a handful of times. This chain joins TRBV12-2 and TRBJ2-7; the listed D gene, TRBD1, was not tested against the DNA. TRBV12-2 is listed as a pseudogene. This CDR3 has 17 amino acids. CDR3 sequence: CASRLAFSGNLTYEQYF. In DNA, the CDR3 is TGTGCAAGTCGCTTAGCTTTTTCAGGGAACCTAACCTACGAGCAGTACTTC.

Turning to this clone: At the DNA level, this CDR3 is encoded by other sequences in the same sample as well. V usage is TRBV25-1 and J usage is TRBJ1-2, with 8 bases aligning to TRBD1. Germline-derived CDR1 and CDR2 are MGHDK and SYGVNS. The junction had 5 bases not matched to a gene; V was cut back by 4 bases and J by 7 bases. This CDR3 is 13 amino acids long. The CDR3 region has the DNA TGTGCCAGCAGTGGGACAGGGAATTTTGGCTACACCTTC. Protein: CASSGTGNFGYTF.

This clone has just a few counts. The rearrangement uses TRBV29-1 and TRBJ1-1, with D unclear. Germline V lookup: CDR1 SQVTM, CDR2 ANQGSEA. CDR3 length: 13 residues. The V and J ends lost 3 bases and 0 bases respectively, with 8 bases between them. The CDR3 spells CSVDRVLNTEAFF. In DNA form, the CDR3 reads TGCAGCGTTGATCGGGTGTTGAACACTGAAGCTTTCTTT.

This clone appeared a few times. The chain has TRBV5-1 and TRBJ1-4; TRBD1 is a possible D gene (5 bases). The ends were cut back, 4 bases at V and 7 bases at J, with 14 bases in the middle. CDR1 is SGHRS and CDR2 is YFSETQ in the germline V gene. The CDR3 loop spans 14 amino acids. The CDR3 reads CASSIPREGEKLFF. DNA for the CDR3: TGCGCCAGCAGCATACCCAGGGAAGGTGAAAAACTGTTTTTT.

The chain couples TRBV6-5 to TRBJ2-3, with no clear D. The V gene lost 5 bases and the J gene lost 0 bases, with 9 bases spanning the gap. CDR1 and CDR2 from the germline V gene are MNHEY and SVGAGI. This CDR3 spans 14 amino acids. The CDR3 sequence: CASSLLTSTDTQYF. The CDR3 DNA sequence: TGTGCCAGCAGTCTCCTGACTAGCACAGATACGCAGTATTTT.

The rearrangement uses TRBV5-4 and TRBJ1-2; perhaps TRBD1 as D (5 bases). Germline loops: CDR1 SGHNT, CDR2 YYREEE (reference sequence). This CDR3 is 13 amino acids long. Trimming took off 4 bases at V and 2 bases at J, with 9 bases between the two ends. Written as DNA, the CDR3 is TGTGCCAGCAGCCATCAGGGAAACTATGGCTACACCTTC. Its translation is CASSHQGNYGYTF. Together with reference TRBV5-4 and TRBJ1-2, the CDR3 gives the full variable domain: ETGVTQSPTHLIKTRGQQVTLRCSSQSGHNTVSWYQQALGQGPQFIFQYYREEENGRGNFPPRFSGLQFPNYSSELNVNALELDDSALYLCASSHQGNYGYTFGSGTRLTVV.

J is TRBJ2-6 and V is TRBV19; tentatively, D is TRBD2 (5 bases). CDR3 length: 16 amino acids. Trimming shortened V by 5 bases and J by 0 bases, and 11 bases separated the two germline ends. Germline V gives CDR1 LNHDA, CDR2 SQIVND (reference sequence). CDR3 coding DNA: TGTGCCAGTAGTGCGGGCCTCTCCTCTGGGGCCAACGTCCTGACTTTC. Encoded protein: CASSAGLSSGANVLTF.

CDR3 residues: CASSESGESTDTQYF. The CDR3 DNA sequence: TGTGCCAGCAGCGAAAGCGGGGAGAGCACAGATACGCAGTATTTT. The rearrangement joins TRBV6-4 to TRBJ2-3; TRBD2 matches at 7 bases. The CDR3 is 15 residues long. The germline V gene has CDR1 MRHNA and CDR2 SNTAGT. The junction had 6 bases not matched to a gene; V was cut back by 6 bases and J by 0 bases.

The CDR3 DNA is TGTGCCAGCAGCCAAGATGCCCCGGGAGGGCCACAGACCCAGTACTTC. This encodes CASSQDAPGGPQTQYF. The J gene is TRBJ2-5, the V gene TRBV14; 8 bases map to TRBD2. Unmatched junction bases numbered 9, after V lost 0 bases and J lost 6 bases. Germline V gene sequence: CDR1 SGHDN, CDR2 FVKESK. This CDR3 spans 16 amino acids. The full variable domain, with the rest looked up from reference TRBV14 and TRBJ2-5, is EAGVTQFPSHSVIEKGQTVTLRCDPISGHDNLYWYRRVMGKEIKFLLHFVKESKQDESGMPNNRFLAERTGGTYSTLKVQPAELEDSGVYFCASSQDAPGGPQTQYFGPGTRLLVL.

V gene TRBV11-1 combines with J gene TRBJ2-7; 9 bases match TRBD1. Per germline, CDR1 SGHAT and CDR2 FQDESV (reference sequence). This CDR3 region has 17 residues. V shed 0 bases and J 2 bases; nucleotides not matched to a gene: 8. CDR3 DNA sequence: TGTGCCAGCAGCTTAGCGTACGGGACAGGGATCACCTACGAGCAGTACTTC. This encodes CASSLAYGTGITYEQYF.

The chain combines TRBV9 with TRBJ1-3, with D possibly TRBD1 on 6 matching bases. Per the germline V gene, CDR1 is SGDLS and CDR2 is YYNGEE. Trimming removed 4 bases at V and 4 bases at J, with 12 bases between. This CDR3 has 14 residues. The CDR3 spells CASSIGGPGNTIYF. In nucleotides, the CDR3 is TGTGCCAGCAGCATAGGGGGGCCCGGAAACACCATATATTTT.

The V and J genes are TRBV7-7 and TRBJ2-3, with 9 bases fitting TRBD2. Looked up from germline, CDR1 is SSHAT and CDR2 is FNYEAQ (reference sequence). Trimming at V came to 5 bases and at J to 2 bases, leaving 5 bases not matched to a gene. This CDR3 has 15 amino acids. CDR3 loop: CASSPSGVNTDTQYF. CDR3 nucleotide sequence: TGTGCCAGCAGCCCTAGCGGGGTCAACACAGATACGCAGTATTTT. The full variable domain, in which reference TRBV7-7 and TRBJ2-3 provide the parts outside the CDR3, is GAGVSQSPRYKVTKRGQDVTLRCDPISSHATLYWYQQALGQGPEFLTYFNYEAQPDKSGLPSDRFSAERPEGSISTLTIQRTEQRDSAMYRCASSPSGVNTDTQYFGPGTRLTVL.

The chain is built from TRBV21-1 and TRBJ1-3; the table's D call TRBD1 went unverified against the DNA. TRBV21-1 is given as a pseudogene. CDR3 size: 19 residues. The CDR3 bases are TGTGCCAGCAGCGGACCGGGACAGGGTGCATTGGGCTCTGGAAACACCATATATTTT. Amino acid sequence: CASSGPGQGALGSGNTIYF.

This sequence joins TRBV7-9 and TRBJ1-3; 7 bases fit TRBD1. From germline, CDR1 is SEHNR and CDR2 FQNEAQ (reference sequence). This CDR3 has 19 residues. V lost 4 bases to trimming and J lost 0 bases; unmatched junction nucleotides: 15. CDR3 residues: CASSSTRDSAVFSGNTIYF. The DNA for the CDR3 is TGTGCCAGCAGCTCAACACGGGACAGTGCCGTTTTCTCTGGAAACACCATATATTTT.

The V gene is TRBV29-1, the J gene TRBJ2-7, with TRBD1 matching 9 bases. The CDR3 sequence is 13 residues long. V dropped 4 bases and J dropped 4; count of bases not matched to a gene: 5. The germline V gene has CDR1 SQVTM and CDR2 ANQGSEA. CDR3 nucleotide sequence: TGCAGCGTTGCGACAGGGGGGTCGTACGAGCAGTACTTC. Its protein is CSVATGGSYEQYF.

The chain joins TRBV4-2 to TRBJ1-4; 7 nucleotides match TRBD1. The CDR3 is 15 residues long. Germline V lookup: CDR1 LGHNA, CDR2 YNFKEQ. V lost 4 bases, J lost 6 bases, and 8 bases stayed unmatched. The CDR3 region is CASSPLQGPDEKLFF. CDR3 in DNA: TGTGCCAGCAGCCCACTACAGGGGCCGGATGAAAAACTGTTTTTT.

The chain employs TRBV5-4 and TRBJ2-3; 15 nucleotides agree with TRBD2. Germline V gene sequence: CDR1 SGHNT, CDR2 YYREEE (reference sequence). CDR3 length: 17 amino acids. Trimming took 4 bases from V and 6 from J; bases not matched to a gene: 9. The DNA for the CDR3 is TGTGCCAGCAGCCTCAGAGGACTAGCGGGAGGGCGGGATACGCAGTATTTT. Protein: CASSLRGLAGGRDTQYF.

The chain recombines TRBV2 with TRBJ2-5; D is uncertain. The DNA end favors TRBJ2-7, so the J call may be wrong. CDR1 is SNHLY and CDR2 is FYNNEI in the germline V gene. This CDR3 is 12 amino acids long. The CDR3 DNA reads as TGTGCCAGCAGTACGCACTCCTACGAGCAGTACTTC. This translates into CASSTHSYEQYF.

The genes are TRBV9 and TRBJ1-1, with 12 bases lining up with TRBD1. The length of the CDR3 is 15 residues. Germline loops: CDR1 SGDLS, CDR2 YYNGEE. Unmatched junction bases numbered 5, after V lost 3 bases and J lost 5 bases. The CDR3 sequence is CASSGGQGAYTEAFF. CDR3 sequence (DNA): TGTGCCAGCAGCGGGGGACAGGGGGCATATACTGAAGCTTTCTTT.

V and J are TRBV7-2 and TRBJ2-7; D gene uncertain. Trimming stripped 1 base from V and 0 bases from J, with 7 bases between. Germline CDR1 is SGHTA and CDR2 is FQGNSA. The CDR3 consists of 14 residues. The chain's CDR3 is CASSLVMSSYEQYF. As DNA, the CDR3 is TGTGCCAGCAGCTTAGTAATGAGCTCCTACGAGCAGTACTTC.

The rearrangement links TRBV5-1 to TRBJ2-2; the D is unclear. The V end was cut by 4 bases, the J end by 6 bases, with 16 bases between. Per germline, CDR1 SGHRS and CDR2 YFSETQ. The CDR3 extends over 15 amino acids. The DNA of the CDR3 is TGCGCCAGCAGCCCTGTCGAACTCCTCCCCGGGGAGCTGTTTTTT. This sequence encodes CASSPVELLPGELFF.

The chain couples TRBV5-1 to TRBJ2-2; 10 nucleotides match TRBD1. Trimming took 0 bases from V and 4 from J; bases not matched to a gene: 6. CDR1 is SGHRS and CDR2 is YFSETQ in the germline V gene. The CDR3 is 17 residues long. CDR3 in DNA: TGCGCCAGCAGCTTGGGTTCAAGGACAGGGGGCACCGGGGAGCTGTTTTTT. Translating gives CASSLGSRTGGTGELFF.

The V gene is TRBV4-1, the J gene TRBJ1-2; D unclear. Looked up from germline, CDR1 is MGHRA and CDR2 is YSYEKL. V was trimmed by 4 bases and J by 3 bases, leaving 15 bases between them. The CDR3 is made up of 15 amino acids. The CDR3 DNA reads as TGCGCCAGCAGCCCTACCAGTGACACCGACTATGGCTACACCTTC. Translated, it gives CASSPTSDTDYGYTF.

The CDR3 here is CASSLIYREHSGANVLTF. CDR3 bases: TGTGCCAGCAGTTTAATTTACAGAGAACACTCTGGGGCCAACGTCCTGACTTTC. The V call is TRBV28, the J call TRBJ2-6; D is unclear. CDR3 length: 18 amino acids. Per the germline V gene, CDR1 is MDHEN and CDR2 is SYDVKM. The V gene lost 2 bases and the J gene lost 0 bases, with 14 bases spanning the gap.

The chain uses TRBV7-3 and TRBJ1-5; D is undetermined. The germline V and J ends were trimmed by 2 bases and 0 bases, with 8 bases remaining between them. The CDR3 covers 15 residues. CDR1 is SGHTA and CDR2 is FQGTGA in the germline V gene. The DNA of the CDR3 is TGTGCCAGCAGCTTAGACGGGTATAGCAATCAGCCCCAGCATTTT. Its translation: CASSLDGYSNQPQHF.